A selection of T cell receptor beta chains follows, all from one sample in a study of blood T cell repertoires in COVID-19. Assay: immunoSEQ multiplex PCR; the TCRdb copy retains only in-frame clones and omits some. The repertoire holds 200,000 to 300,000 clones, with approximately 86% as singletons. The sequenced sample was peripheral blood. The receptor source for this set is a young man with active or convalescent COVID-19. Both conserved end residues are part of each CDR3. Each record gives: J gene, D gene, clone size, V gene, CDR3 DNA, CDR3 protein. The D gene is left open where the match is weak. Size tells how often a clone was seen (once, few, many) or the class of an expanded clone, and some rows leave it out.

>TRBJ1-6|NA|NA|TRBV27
TGTGCCAGCAGCCGGAAAGGGGCAGGGGTGTACCCCCTCCACTTT
CASSRKGAGVYPLHF
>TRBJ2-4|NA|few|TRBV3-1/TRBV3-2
TGTGCCAGCAGCCAAGTCGGCGGCCAGCAGTACTTC
CASSQVGGQQYF
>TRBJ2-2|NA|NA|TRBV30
TGTGCCTGGAGACTAATTCAATGGGGGCAGCGATACACCGGGGAGCTGTTTTTT
CAWRLIQWGQRYTGELFF
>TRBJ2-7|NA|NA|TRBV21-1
TGTGCCAGCAGCCTAAGTTCGAGCTACGGGTTCTACGAGCAGTACTTC
CASSLSSSYGFYEQYF
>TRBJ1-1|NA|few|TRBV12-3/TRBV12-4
TGTGCCAGCCGCCCGGGCACTGAAGCTTTCTTT
CASRPGTEAFF
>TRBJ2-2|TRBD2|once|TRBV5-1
TGCGCCAGCAGCCTTGGACTAGCGGGGGACGGGGAGCTGTTTTTT
CASSLGLAGDGELFF
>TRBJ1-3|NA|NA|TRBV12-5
TGTGCTAGTGGTTTGGGCACGCTGACCGCAGGGCTCGGAAACACCATATATTTT
CASGLGTLTAGLGNTIYF
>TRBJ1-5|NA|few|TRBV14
TGTGCCAGTTCAATGGAGGATCAGCCCCAGCATTTT
CASSMEDQPQHF
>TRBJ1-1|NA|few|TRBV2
TGTGCCAGCAGTAATCAAAACAGCCCTGAAGCTTTCTTT
CASSNQNSPEAFF
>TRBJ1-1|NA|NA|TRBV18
TGTGCCAGCTCACAATCCGCCAGGGGCCAACTTAACACTGAAGCTTTCTTT
CASSQSARGQLNTEAFF
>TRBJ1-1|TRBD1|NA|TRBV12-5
TGTGCTAGTGGTTCGACAGGGTGGGACACTGAAGCTTTCTTT
CASGSTGWDTEAFF
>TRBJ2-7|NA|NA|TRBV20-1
TGCAGTGCATCCGGGGTAGACGAGCAGTACTTC
CSASGVDEQYF
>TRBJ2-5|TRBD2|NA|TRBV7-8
TGTGCCAGCAGCTTATTAGGGACTAACACTCTACAAGAGACCCAGTACTTC
CASSLLGTNTLQETQYF
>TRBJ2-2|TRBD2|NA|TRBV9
TGTGCCAGCAGCAATAAGGCGGGGGGCGGTACCGGGGAGCTGTTTTTT
CASSNKAGGGTGELFF
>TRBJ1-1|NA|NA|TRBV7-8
TGTGCCAGCAGCTTAGCGGAGGGTAACACTGAAGCTTTCTTT
CASSLAEGNTEAFF
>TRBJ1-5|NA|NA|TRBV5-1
TGCGCCAGCAGCTTGGGCGTCAGCAATCAGCCCCAGCATTTT
CASSLGVSNQPQHF
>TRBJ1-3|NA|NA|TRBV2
TGTGCCAGCAGTGTAGCAAGTAGCTCTGGAAACACCATATATTTT
CASSVASSSGNTIYF
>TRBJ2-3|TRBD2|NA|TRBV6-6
TGTGCCAGCGGCGGGGGGGCAGATACGCAGTATTTT
CASGGGADTQYF
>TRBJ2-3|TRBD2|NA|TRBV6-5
TGTGCCAGCAGTAAACTAGCGCCTAGCACAGATACGCAGTATTTT
CASSKLAPSTDTQYF
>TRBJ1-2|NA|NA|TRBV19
TGTGCCAGTAGTTTCCAAACCCTTAGATATGGCTACACCTTC
CASSFQTLRYGYTF
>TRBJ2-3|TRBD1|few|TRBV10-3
TGTGCCATCAGGTCAGGACAGGGGGCCGCAGATACGCAGTATTTT
CAIRSGQGAADTQYF
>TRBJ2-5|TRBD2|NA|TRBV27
TGTGCCAGCAGTTTATCGGTCGGGGGGGGAGGGACCCAGTACTTC
CASSLSVGGGGTQYF
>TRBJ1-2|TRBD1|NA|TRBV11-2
TGTGCCAGCAGCTCCAGGGGGGTCTATGGCTACACCTTC
CASSSRGVYGYTF
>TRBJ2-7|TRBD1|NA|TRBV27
TGTGCCAGCAGTTTATCGGGGGCAGGGGGTTGGTACGAGCAGTACTTC
CASSLSGAGGWYEQYF
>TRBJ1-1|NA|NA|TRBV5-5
TGTGCCAGCAGCTTTAGGCAGGGAGCGGGTGACACTGAAGCTTTCTTT
CASSFRQGAGDTEAFF
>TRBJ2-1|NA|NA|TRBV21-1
TGTGCCAGAGCGGACAGGGGGACTAATGAGCAGTTCTTC
CARADRGTNEQFF
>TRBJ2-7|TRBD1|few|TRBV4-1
TGCGCCAGCAGCCAAGGACAGGGTTTCTACGAGCAGTACTTC
CASSQGQGFYEQYF
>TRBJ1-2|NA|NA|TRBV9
TGTGCCAGCAGCGTAGGCGGTACCTCCCCTCCGTGGGGCTACACCTTC
CASSVGGTSPPWGYTF
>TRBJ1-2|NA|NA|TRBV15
TGTGCCACCAGCAGAGAACACGGGACAACCTATGGCTACACCTTC
CATSREHGTTYGYTF
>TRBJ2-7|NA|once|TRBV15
TGTGCCACCAGCAGAGTTACAGGGACCTACGAGCAGTACTTC
CATSRVTGTYEQYF
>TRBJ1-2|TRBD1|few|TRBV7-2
TGTGCCAGCAGCCCCGGGACAGCTTCCTATGGCTACACCTTC
CASSPGTASYGYTF
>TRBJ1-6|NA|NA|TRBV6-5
TGTGCCAGCAACCGCGCAGGGAGGCATAATTCACCCCTCCACTTT
CASNRAGRHNSPLHF
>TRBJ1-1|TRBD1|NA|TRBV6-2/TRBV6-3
TGTGCCAGCAGCCCTTGGACAGGGGGCGCGTACACTGAAGCTTTCTTT
CASSPWTGGAYTEAFF
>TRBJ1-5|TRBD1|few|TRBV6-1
TGTGCCAGCAGTGAAATACAGGGGGCGTTCAATCAGCCCCAGCATTTT
CASSEIQGAFNQPQHF
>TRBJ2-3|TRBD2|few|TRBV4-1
TGCGCCAGCAGCCAAGTAGGAACTAGCGGGCCAAGCACAGATACGCAGTATTTT
CASSQVGTSGPSTDTQYF
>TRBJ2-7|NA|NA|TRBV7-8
TGTGCCAGCAAATTGGTTCCCCAAGCCCACGAGCAGTACTTC
CASKLVPQAHEQYF
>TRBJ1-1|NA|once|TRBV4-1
TGCGCCAGCAGCCAAGTTTTGGGGGGGCCGGCTTTCTTT
CASSQVLGGPAFF
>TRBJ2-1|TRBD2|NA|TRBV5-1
TGCGCCCGCGGGGGGGGACAGATATACAATGAGCAGTTCTTC
CARGGGQIYNEQFF
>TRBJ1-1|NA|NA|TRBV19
TGTGCCAGTAGTACACGACAGAGTTGGAACACTGAAGCTTTCTTT
CASSTRQSWNTEAFF
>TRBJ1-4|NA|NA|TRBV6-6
TGTGCCAGCAGTCCAACAACTAATGAAAAACTGTTTTTT
CASSPTTNEKLFF
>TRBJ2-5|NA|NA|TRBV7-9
TGTGCCAGCAGCTTAGGAACGGGTGAAGAGACCCAGTACTTC
CASSLGTGEETQYF
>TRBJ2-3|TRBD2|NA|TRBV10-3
TGTGCCATCAGTGGGGGGACTAGCGGGGGCACAGATACGCAGTATTTT
CAISGGTSGGTDTQYF
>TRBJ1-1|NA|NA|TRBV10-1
TGCGCCAGCAGTGAATTTCGGAACACTGAAGCTTTCTTT
CASSEFRNTEAFF
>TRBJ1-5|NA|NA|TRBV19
TGTGCCAGTAGTACCTCGACCCTAAGGGGGCCCCAGCATTTT
CASSTSTLRGPQHF
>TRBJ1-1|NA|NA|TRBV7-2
TGTGCCAGCAGCCCCGACCCAACAGGGAACTGGGAAGCTTTCTTT
CASSPDPTGNWEAFF
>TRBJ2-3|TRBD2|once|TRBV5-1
TGCGCCAGCAGCTTGGCGGCGAGCGGGGGCAGGACAGATACGCAGTATTTT
CASSLAASGGRTDTQYF
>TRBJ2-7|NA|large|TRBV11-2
TGTGCCAGCAGCTTACTTCCATACTCAACCTACGAGCAGTACTTC
CASSLLPYSTYEQYF
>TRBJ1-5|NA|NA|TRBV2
TGTGCCAGCAGTGTTTATAGCAATCAGCCCCAGCATTTT
CASSVYSNQPQHF
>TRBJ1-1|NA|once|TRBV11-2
TGTGCCAGCAGCCAGAACCCAGGGTTCACTGAAGCTTTCTTT
CASSQNPGFTEAFF
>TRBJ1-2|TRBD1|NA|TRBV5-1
TGCGCCAGCAGCTCTACGGGACAGGGGGCTGGCTACACCTTC
CASSSTGQGAGYTF
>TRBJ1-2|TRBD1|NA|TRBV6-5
TGTGCCAGCACGGAGGACAGGGGGCATGGCTACACCTTC
CASTEDRGHGYTF
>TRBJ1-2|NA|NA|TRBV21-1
TGTGCCAGCAGCATTGGACAGACGAGTTATGGCTACACCTTC
CASSIGQTSYGYTF
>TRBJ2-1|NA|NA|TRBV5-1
TGCGCCAGCAGAGGGAGTGGGGGGAGTCACAATGAGCAGTTCTTC
CASRGSGGSHNEQFF
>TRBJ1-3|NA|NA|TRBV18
TGTGCCAGCTTTCAAGGGAGCGACTCTGGAAACACCATATATTTT
CASFQGSDSGNTIYF
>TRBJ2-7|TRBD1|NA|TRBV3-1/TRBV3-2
TGTGCCAGCAGCCCCCGGGACAGGCCCTTGGGCGAGCAGTACTTC
CASSPRDRPLGEQYF
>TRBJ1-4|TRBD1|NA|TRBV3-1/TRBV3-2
TGTGCCAGCAGCAGAAGACAGGGTGGTGAAAAACTGTTTTTT
CASSRRQGGEKLFF